These 19 T cell receptor beta chains were sequenced from one sample in a study of blood T cell repertoires in COVID-19. Profiled with immunoSEQ multiplex PCR; TCRdb holds only in-frame clones, not every one. The data show just over 65,000 clones, roughly 90% seen once. The sample was peripheral blood. The source is a man aged 55-75 years with acute or convalescent COVID-19.

This clone was picked up one time. The same CDR3 arises from other DNA sequences in this sample as well. This chain links TRBV9 with TRBJ2-2, with D perhaps TRBD1 (5 bases). CDR3 length equals 15 residues. The V end was cut by 0 bases, the J end by 5 bases, with 11 bases between. Germline CDR1 is SGDLS and CDR2 is YYNGEE. Here the CDR3 reads CASSVGQGVTGELFF. For the CDR3, the DNA is TGTGCCAGCAGCGTAGGGCAGGGTGTAACCGGGGAGCTGTTTTTT.

The genes are TRBV5-1 and TRBJ2-3, with no clear D. Germline V gene lookup returns CDR1 SGHRS and CDR2 YFSETQ. The CDR3 is made up of 15 amino acids. The V end lost 0 bases, the J end lost 4 bases, and 12 bases lay between the germline ends. The CDR3 region is CASSLEASLPDTQYF. CDR3 DNA: TGCGCCAGCAGCTTGGAGGCTAGTCTACCAGATACGCAGTATTTT. Full variable domain (rest looked up from reference TRBV5-1 and TRBJ2-3): KAGVTQTPRYLIKTRGQQVTLSCSPISGHRSVSWYQQTPGQGLQFLFEYFSETQRNKGNFPGRFSGRQFSNSRSEMNVSTLELGDSALYLCASSLEASLPDTQYFGPGTRLTVL.

The rearrangement joins TRBV12-5 to TRBJ1-5; TRBD1 agrees at 7 bases. Germline V gene sequence: CDR1 LGHNT, CDR2 FRNRAP. The CDR3 is made up of 15 amino acids. With 0 bases clipped from V and 4 bases from J, the junction kept 3 bases outside the gene matches. The CDR3 region is CASGLVGTDNQPQHF. Written as DNA, the CDR3 is TGTGCTAGTGGTTTGGTAGGGACAGATAATCAGCCCCAGCATTTT. The full variable domain, with the rest looked up from reference TRBV12-5 and TRBJ1-5, is DARVTQTPRHKVTEMGQEVTMRCQPILGHNTVFWYRQTMMQGLELLAYFRNRAPLDDSGMPKDRFSAEMPDATLATLKIQPSEPRDSAVYFCASGLVGTDNQPQHFGDGTRLSIL.

This rearrangement joins TRBV7-9 to TRBJ1-3; 8 bases are shared with TRBD1. CDR1 is SEHNR, CDR2 FQNEAQ, per germline (reference sequence). The CDR3 has 17 amino acids. V lost 0 bases, J lost 0 bases, and 4 bases stayed unmatched. CDR3 nucleotide sequence: TGTGCCAGCAGCTTAGCGGGGACAGGTCGCTCTGGAAACACCATATATTTT. This translates into CASSLAGTGRSGNTIYF.

This chain connects TRBV5-1 to TRBJ1-6; TRBD1 might be the D (6 bases). The CDR3 contains 16 residues. The V end lost 3 bases, the J end lost 9 bases, and 19 bases lay between the germline ends. The germline CDR1 and CDR2 sequences are SGHRS and YFSETQ. The CDR3 reads CASSYSQGSRGSPLHF. In nucleotides, the CDR3 is TGCGCCAGCAGCTACTCACAGGGAAGTAGAGGTTCACCCCTCCACTTT.

CDR3 amino acids: CASSKSGGSVGTDTQYF. DNA of the CDR3: TGTGCCAGCAGCAAGAGCGGGGGGAGCGTCGGTACAGATACGCAGTATTTT. The rearrangement joins TRBV9 to TRBJ2-3, with TRBD2 identical over 9 bases. CDR1 SGDLS and CDR2 YYNGEE come from the germline V gene. The CDR3 is 17 amino acids. Germline trimming cut 4 bases from V and 3 bases from J; bases unmatched to any gene: 12.

The rearrangement links TRBV11-2 to TRBJ2-3; D is uncertain. The V gene's germline CDR1 is SGHAT and CDR2 FQNNGV. Trimming pared 1 base from V and 2 bases from J, leaving 7 bases between. The CDR3 consists of 14 residues. The CDR3 sequence: CASSLGYTTDTQYF. The CDR3 bases are TGTGCCAGCAGCTTAGGATACACCACAGATACGCAGTATTTT.

The chain recombines TRBV29-1 with TRBJ2-1; TRBD1 is a possible D gene (6 bases). This CDR3 is 15 amino acids long. The V and J ends lost 0 bases and 3 bases respectively, with 12 bases between them. Germline CDR1 is SQVTM and CDR2 is ANQGSEA. The CDR3 sequence: CSVEDPQGLYNEQFF. CDR3 in DNA: TGCAGCGTTGAAGATCCCCAGGGGCTCTACAATGAGCAGTTCTTC.

J is TRBJ1-2 and V is TRBV30, with 8 bases lining up with TRBD1. After removal of 7 bases from V and 2 bases from J, the junction contained 9 bases not matched to a gene. This CDR3 spans 14 amino acids. CDR1 is GTSNPN, CDR2 SVGIG, per germline (reference sequence). The DNA of the CDR3 is TGTGCCTCGAGACAGGGGCTGTACAACTATGGCTACACCTTC. Amino acids: CASRQGLYNYGYTF.

The chain has TRBV29-1 and TRBJ1-1; 7 nucleotides align to TRBD1. Germline-derived CDR1 and CDR2 are SQVTM and ANQGSEA. V shed 7 bases and J 1 base; nucleotides not matched to a gene: 6. This CDR3 is built from 13 residues. The CDR3 nucleotides are TGCAGCGCTCGACAGGGACAGAACACTGAAGCTTTCTTT. Its protein product is CSARQGQNTEAFF.

The V and J genes are TRBV5-1 and TRBJ2-3; 9 bases fit TRBD2. V dropped 0 bases and J dropped 5; count of bases not matched to a gene: 4. The CDR3 totals 15 residues. Germline V gives CDR1 SGHRS, CDR2 YFSETQ. The CDR3 is CASSLEVAGVDTQYF. DNA for the CDR3: TGCGCCAGCAGCTTGGAAGTAGCGGGGGTAGATACGCAGTATTTT.

The V call is TRBV5-5, the J call TRBJ1-1; unclear D gene. V was pared by 0 bases and J by 1 base, with 7 bases between. The CDR3 contains 14 residues. Germline loops: CDR1 SGHKS, CDR2 YYEKEE (reference sequence). This chain's CDR3 is CASSLAVSNTEAFF. In DNA, the CDR3 is TGTGCCAGCAGCTTGGCGGTTTCGAACACTGAAGCTTTCTTT.

The rearrangement links TRBV18 to TRBJ1-2, with D possibly being TRBD1 (5 bases). With 4 bases removed from V and 10 bases from J, the gap between germline ends came to 19 bases. There are 14 residues in the CDR3. Germline V gene sequence: CDR1 KGHSH, CDR2 LQKENI. The CDR3: CASSRVGVTGDYTF. The CDR3 DNA is TGTGCCAGCTCACGAGTTGGTGTGACGGGGGACTACACCTTC.

This chain connects TRBV10-3 to TRBJ1-5, with 10 bases identical to TRBD1. Germline V lookup: CDR1 ENHRY, CDR2 SYGVKD. The CDR3 consists of 15 residues. V gave up 5 bases and J gave up 3 bases; unmatched junction bases: 4. The CDR3 spells CAISTGTGDNQPQHF. The CDR3 DNA follows: TGTGCCATCAGTACCGGGACAGGGGACAATCAGCCCCAGCATTTT.

This rearrangement joins TRBV9 to TRBJ2-2, with TRBD2 identical over 11 bases. The CDR3 has 16 amino acids. J was trimmed by 7 bases and V by 2 bases; bases with no gene match: 7. Germline loops: CDR1 SGDLS, CDR2 YYNGEE. CDR3 protein: CASSVSGLAASGELFF. CDR3 nucleotides: TGTGCCAGCAGCGTGTCGGGACTAGCGGCGAGCGGGGAGCTGTTTTTT.

The rearrangement joins TRBV15 to TRBJ2-7; 9 nucleotides agree with TRBD1. Germline V gene lookup returns CDR1 LNHNV and CDR2 YYDKDF (reference sequence). V shed 4 bases and J 2 bases; nucleotides not matched to a gene: 9. The length of the CDR3 is 16 residues. CDR3 protein: CATSTRRDRVAYEQYF. CDR3 nucleotides: TGTGCCACCAGCACGCGCCGGGACAGGGTGGCCTACGAGCAGTACTTC.

DNA of the CDR3: TGTGCCAGCAGCTCGGGACTAGCGGGGGGAAGGAATGAGCAGTTCTTC. This encodes CASSSGLAGGRNEQFF. This chain joins TRBV5-4 and TRBJ2-1; 15 bases match TRBD2. After removal of 3 bases from V and 7 bases from J, the junction contained 5 bases not matched to a gene. The length of the CDR3 is 16 residues. Per germline, CDR1 SGHNT and CDR2 YYREEE (reference sequence).

The chain recombines TRBV24-1 with TRBJ2-1, with D perhaps TRBD1 (6 bases). CDR3 length: 12 amino acids. V shed 3 bases and J shed 10 bases, with 9 bases lying between them. Germline lookup yields CDR1 KGHDR and CDR2 SFDVKD. CDR3 sequence reads: CATSDTDREQFF. In DNA form, the CDR3 reads TGTGCCACCAGTGATACAGACAGGGAGCAGTTCTTC.

This chain links TRBV27 with TRBJ1-1; 8 bases fit TRBD1. Germline V gene sequence: CDR1 MNHEY, CDR2 SMNVEV (reference sequence). This CDR3 is 15 amino acids long. Trimming took 3 bases from V and 9 from J; bases not matched to a gene: 12. CDR3 in amino acids: CASSLSGRGRPKAFF. The CDR3 DNA sequence: TGTGCCAGCAGTTTGTCGGGCAGGGGGCGTCCGAAAGCTTTCTTT.